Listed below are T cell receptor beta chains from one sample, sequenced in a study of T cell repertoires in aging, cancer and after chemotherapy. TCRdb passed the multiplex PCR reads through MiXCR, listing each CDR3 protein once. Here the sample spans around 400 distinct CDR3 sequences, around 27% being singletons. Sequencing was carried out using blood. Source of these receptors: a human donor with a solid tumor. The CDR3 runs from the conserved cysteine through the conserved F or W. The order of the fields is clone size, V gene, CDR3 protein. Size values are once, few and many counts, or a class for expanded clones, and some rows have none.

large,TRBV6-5,CASVKERNTGELFF
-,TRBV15,CATSSPRPGFEEKLFF
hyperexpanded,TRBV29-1,CSVELSYEQYF
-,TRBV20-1,CSALYDKIPYEQYF
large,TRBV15,CATSSPPSGDGELFF
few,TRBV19,CASKDRFTEAFF
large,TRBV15,CATREKLRAATNEKLFF
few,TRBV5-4,CASSFTSGEHQETQYF
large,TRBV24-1,CATSEFGQGRDTDTQYF
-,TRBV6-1,CASSESFGRGSYNEQFF
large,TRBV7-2,CASSGDATVSNQPQHF
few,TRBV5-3,CARSLRDRGTEAFF
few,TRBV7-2,CASSRGRYNEQFF
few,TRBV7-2,CASSKRRTSRSSYEQYF
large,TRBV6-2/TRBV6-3,CASSYSGSPEAFF
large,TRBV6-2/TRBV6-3,CAIQLERNQPQHF
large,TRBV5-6,CASSEGAGFRELFF
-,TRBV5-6,CASSLYTGQDSYEQYF
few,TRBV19,CASSILAYTEAFF
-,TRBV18,CASSPAGQGVANEQFF
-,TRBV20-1,CSARPSILAGGPTDTQYF
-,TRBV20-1,CSAREQGAGTQYF
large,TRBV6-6,CASRPPGTSYHEQYF
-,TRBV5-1,CASSSLTSNYGYTF
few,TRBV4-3,CASSQEFQDRGYEQYF
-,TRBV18,CASSPRDRVTGEQYF
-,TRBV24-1,CATKVADTGELFF
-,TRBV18,CASSPFPTADEQYF
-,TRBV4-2,CASSPGTEKRGEQFF
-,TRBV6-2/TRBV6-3,CASSYNPPVSAEAFF
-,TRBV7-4,CASSLQGQLNTGELFF
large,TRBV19,CATGPLGDTQYF
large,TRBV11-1,CASSPTLERGYNEQFF
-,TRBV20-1,CSARVGLAGGPLSTDTQYF
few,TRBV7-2,CASSLLTGNTGELFF
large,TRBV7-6,CASSDSGDPGYTF
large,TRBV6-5,CASSGREELFF
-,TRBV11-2,CASSTRRGRGGDEKLFF
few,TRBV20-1,CSASEGTYSYEQYF
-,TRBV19,CASKRQGKLSSPPHF